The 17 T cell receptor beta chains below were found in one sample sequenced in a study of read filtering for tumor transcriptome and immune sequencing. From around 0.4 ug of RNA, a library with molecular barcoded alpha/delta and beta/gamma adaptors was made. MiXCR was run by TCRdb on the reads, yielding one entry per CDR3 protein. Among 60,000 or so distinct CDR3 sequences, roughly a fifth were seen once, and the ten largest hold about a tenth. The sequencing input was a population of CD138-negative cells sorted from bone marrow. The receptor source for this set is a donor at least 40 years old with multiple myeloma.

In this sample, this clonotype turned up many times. The CDR3 DNA follows: TGCAGTGCTCCCCAAGAGACCCAGTACTTC. Translating gives CSAPQETQYF. The V and J genes are TRBV20-1 and TRBJ2-5; D unresolved. V shed 5 bases and J shed 1 base, with 2 bases lying between them. CDR1 and CDR2 (germline): DFQATT, SNEGSKA (reference sequence). This CDR3 spans 10 amino acids.

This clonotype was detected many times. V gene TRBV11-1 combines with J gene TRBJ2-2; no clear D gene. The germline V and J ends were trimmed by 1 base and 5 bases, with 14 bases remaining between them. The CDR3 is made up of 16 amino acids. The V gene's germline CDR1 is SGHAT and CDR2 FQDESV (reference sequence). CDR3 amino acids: CASSLGLEFGTGELFF. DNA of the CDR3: TGTGCCAGCAGCTTAGGATTGGAGTTTGGGACCGGGGAGCTGTTTTTT.

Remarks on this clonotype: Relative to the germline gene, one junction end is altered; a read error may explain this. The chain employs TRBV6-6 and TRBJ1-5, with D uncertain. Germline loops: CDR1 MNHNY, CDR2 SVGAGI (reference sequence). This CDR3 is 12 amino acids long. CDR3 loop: CASTVPNQPQHF. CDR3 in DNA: TGTGCCAGCACCGTGCCCAATCAGCCGCAGCATTTT.

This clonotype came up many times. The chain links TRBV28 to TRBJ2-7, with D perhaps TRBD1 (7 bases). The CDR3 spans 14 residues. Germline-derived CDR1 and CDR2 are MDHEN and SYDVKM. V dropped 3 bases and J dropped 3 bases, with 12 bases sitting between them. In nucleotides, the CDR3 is TGTGCCAGCAGTTTCCCCCAGGGGGGCTACGAGCAGTACTTC. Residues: CASSFPQGGYEQYF.

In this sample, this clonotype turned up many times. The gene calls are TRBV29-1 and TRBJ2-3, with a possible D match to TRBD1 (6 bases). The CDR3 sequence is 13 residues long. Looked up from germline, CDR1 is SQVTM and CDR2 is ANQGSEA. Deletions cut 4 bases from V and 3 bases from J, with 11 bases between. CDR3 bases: TGCAGCGTTGTACAGGGTCGAACAGATACGCAGTATTTT. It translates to CSVVQGRTDTQYF.

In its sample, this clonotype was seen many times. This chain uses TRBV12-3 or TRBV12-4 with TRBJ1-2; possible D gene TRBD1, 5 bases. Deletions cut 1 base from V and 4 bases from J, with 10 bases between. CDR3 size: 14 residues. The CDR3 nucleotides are TGTGCCAGCAGTTTAGTCGCAGGGATCTATGGCTACACCTTC. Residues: CASSLVAGIYGYTF.

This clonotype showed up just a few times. The CDR3 nucleotides read TGTGCCAGCAGCTTAGGGTCATTTTCTAGCACAGATACGCAGTATTTT. Its protein is CASSLGSFSSTDTQYF. J is TRBJ2-3 and V is TRBV7-8; D unresolved. The CDR3 contains 16 residues. V shed 1 base and J shed 0 bases, with 11 bases lying between them. Germline CDR1 and CDR2: SGHVS and FQNEAQ.

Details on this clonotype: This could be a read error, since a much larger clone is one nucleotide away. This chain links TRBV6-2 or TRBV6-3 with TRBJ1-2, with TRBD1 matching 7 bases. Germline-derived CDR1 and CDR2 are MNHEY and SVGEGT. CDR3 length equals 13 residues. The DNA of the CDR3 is TGTGCCAGCAGTTACAACAGGGGTGATGGCTACGCCTTC. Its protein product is CASSYNRGDGYAF.

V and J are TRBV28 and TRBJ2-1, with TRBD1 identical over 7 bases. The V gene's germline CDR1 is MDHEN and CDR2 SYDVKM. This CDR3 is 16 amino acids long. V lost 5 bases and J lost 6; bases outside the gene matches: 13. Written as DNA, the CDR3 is TGTGCCAGCAGTCCCACGACAGGGCTCAGCCGCAATGAGCAGTTCTTC. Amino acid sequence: CASSPTTGLSRNEQFF. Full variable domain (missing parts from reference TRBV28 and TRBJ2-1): DVKVTQSSRYLVKRTGEKVFLECVQDMDHENMFWYRQDPGLGLRLIYFSYDVKMKEKGDIPEGYSVSREKKERFSLILESASTNQTSMYLCASSPTTGLSRNEQFFGPGTRLTVL.

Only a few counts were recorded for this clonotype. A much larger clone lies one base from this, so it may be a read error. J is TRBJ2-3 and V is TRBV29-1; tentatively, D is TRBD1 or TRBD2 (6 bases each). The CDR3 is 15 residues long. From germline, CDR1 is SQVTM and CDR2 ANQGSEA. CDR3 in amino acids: CSVETGAEITGTQYF. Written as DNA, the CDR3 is TGCAGCGTTGAAACGGGGGCGGAAATCACAGGTACGCAGTATTTT.

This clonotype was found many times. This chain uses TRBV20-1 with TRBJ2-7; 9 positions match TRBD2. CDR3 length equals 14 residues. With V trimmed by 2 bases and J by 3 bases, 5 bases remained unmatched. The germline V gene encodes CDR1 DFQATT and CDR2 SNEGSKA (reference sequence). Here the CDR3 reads CSARRLAGYYEQYF. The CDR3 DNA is TGCAGTGCTAGACGGCTAGCGGGATACTACGAGCAGTACTTC.

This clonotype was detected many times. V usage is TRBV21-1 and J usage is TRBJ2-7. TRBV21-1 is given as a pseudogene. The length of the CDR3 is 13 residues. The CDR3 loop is CASSQRTVYEQYF. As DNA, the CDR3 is TGTGCCAGCAGCCAACGGACGGTCTACGAGCAGTACTTC.

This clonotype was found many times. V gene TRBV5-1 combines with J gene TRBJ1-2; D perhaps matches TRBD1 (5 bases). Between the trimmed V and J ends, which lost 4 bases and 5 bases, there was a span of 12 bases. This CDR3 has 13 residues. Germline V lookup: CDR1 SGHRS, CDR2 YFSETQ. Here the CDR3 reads CASSTGLMYGYTF. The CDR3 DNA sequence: TGCGCCAGCAGCACAGGTCTTATGTATGGCTACACCTTC. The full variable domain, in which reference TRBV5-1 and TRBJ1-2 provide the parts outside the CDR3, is KAGVTQTPRYLIKTRGQQVTLSCSPISGHRSVSWYQQTPGQGLQFLFEYFSETQRNKGNFPGRFSGRQFSNSRSEMNVSTLELGDSALYLCASSTGLMYGYTFGSGTRLTVV.

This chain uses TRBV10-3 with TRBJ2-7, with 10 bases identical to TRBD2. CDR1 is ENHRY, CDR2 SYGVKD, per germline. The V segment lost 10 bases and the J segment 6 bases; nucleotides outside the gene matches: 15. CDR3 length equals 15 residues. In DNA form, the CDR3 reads TGTGCCACGAGCAGAGCGGGGGGGATTGCCTGCGAGCAGTACTTC. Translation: CATSRAGGIACEQYF.

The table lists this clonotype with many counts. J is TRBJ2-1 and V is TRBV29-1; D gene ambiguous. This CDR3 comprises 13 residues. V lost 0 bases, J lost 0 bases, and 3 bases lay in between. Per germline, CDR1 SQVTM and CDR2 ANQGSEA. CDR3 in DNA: TGCAGCGTTGAAGAGAGCTCCTACAATGAGCAGTTCTTC. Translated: CSVEESSYNEQFF.

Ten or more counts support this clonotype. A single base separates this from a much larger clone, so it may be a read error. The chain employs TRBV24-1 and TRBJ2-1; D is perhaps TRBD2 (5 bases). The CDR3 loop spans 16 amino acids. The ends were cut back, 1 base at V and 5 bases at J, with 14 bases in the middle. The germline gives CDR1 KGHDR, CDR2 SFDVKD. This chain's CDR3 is CATSDFTSGGDNEQFF. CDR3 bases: TGTGCCACCAGTGATTTTACCAGCGGAGGCGACAATGAGCAGTTCTTC.

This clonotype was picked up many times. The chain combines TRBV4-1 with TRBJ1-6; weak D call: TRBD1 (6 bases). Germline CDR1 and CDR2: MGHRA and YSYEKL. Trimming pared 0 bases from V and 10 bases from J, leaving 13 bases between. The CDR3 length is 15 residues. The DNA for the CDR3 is TGCGCCAGCAGCCAAGAGGGCCAGGGGAGATCACCCCTCCACTTT. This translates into CASSQEGQGRSPLHF.